Many counts were recorded for the clone carrying this T cell receptor (beta chain). The antigen is undetermined. TCRdb ran MiXCR on the PCR reads. The sample has around 15,000 clones; about 13% are singletons. Germline CDR1 and CDR2: ENHRY and SYGVKD. Trimming pared 5 bases from V and 0 bases from J, leaving 14 bases between. This CDR3 spans 16 amino acids. This specimen belongs to a study of metastatic and nonmetastatic thyroid tumors. Overall study findings and caveats: Benign nodules reportedly had significantly lower TCR beta diversity than malignant thyroid tumors in blood and tumor.

Every patient was untreated before thyroid surgery. This clonotype was sampled from a female donor with papillary thyroid cancer or a benign thyroid nodule (not recorded which). Some clones in this sample may be carry-over from other donors' samples. The source material was blood. The rearrangement joins TRBV10-3 to TRBJ1-5; D is possibly TRBD1 (6 bases). CDR3 protein: CAISQGLPVSNQPQHF. CDR3 DNA sequence: TGTGCCATCAGTCAGGGGCTCCCCGTTAGCAATCAGCCCCAGCATTTT.